This T cell receptor beta chain was observed in a study of cytomegalovirus exposure and HLA in healthy donors. Study at large: HLA-typed donors contributed around 88 million unique TCRs, which were held in an early data release. Overall study findings and caveats: Presence/absence comparisons presumed near-even sequencing depth among donors. A link between a missense DCLRE1C variant and TCR beta V- and J-gene trimming emerged from a later analysis.

This donor lacks a recorded CMV serostatus. PCR was performed using 60 Vbeta and 13 Jbeta primers. TCRdb keeps only in-frame clones here, not all; method: immunoSEQ multiplex PCR. The sample lists around 150,000 clones; roughly 77% were seen once. Germline V gene lookup returns CDR1 SGHRS and CDR2 YFSETQ. The CDR3 consists of 14 residues. V gave up 3 bases and J gave up 1 base, with 10 bases separating them. In regard to this clone: As yet, its antigen is unknown.

The clonotype originates from a human donor in good health. Sequencing was performed on PBMCs. The chain is built from TRBV5-1 and TRBJ1-1; no clear D. The CDR3 sequence is CASSSQTTNTEAFF. The DNA of the CDR3 is TGCGCCAGCAGCTCTCAAACTACGAACACTGAAGCTTTCTTT.